Included here is one T cell receptor beta chain sequence, with context. The entry originates in a study of blood T cell repertoires in COVID-19. Study background: Researchers got acute and convalescent COVID-19 samples from the United States, Italy and Spain. The cDNA or gDNA used as material had been derived from T cells, B-cell-depleted T cells, or PBMCs.

This CDR3 region has 17 residues. The V end was cut by 1 base, the J end by 3 bases, with 17 bases between. CDR1 LGHDT and CDR2 YNNKEL come from the germline V gene (reference sequence). Study processing details: Cell counts per sample came from amplifying reference gene primers. The repertoire was sequenced with immunoSEQ multiplex PCR; TCRdb's copy has only in-frame clones and lacks some. From that table come the V and J calls and clone size; the DNA was used to work out D and trimming. Found here are 95,000 to 150,000 clones, 88% of them singletons; the top ten hold roughly 1%. The source is a woman in her 50s with active or convalescent COVID-19. This chain links TRBV3-1 (or the pseudogene TRBV3-2) with TRBJ2-3, with D possibly matching TRBD2 (5 bases). Input material: peripheral blood. The CDR3 reads CASSQVEGPRVTDTQYF. The DNA for the CDR3 is TGTGCCAGCAGCCAAGTTGAGGGCCCCCGGGTTACAGATACGCAGTATTTT.